The entry that follows covers one T cell receptor beta chain sequence. Sequenced by immunoSEQ multiplex PCR; TCRdb stores in-frame clones only, minus some. The data show 150,000 to 200,000 clones, 86% seen once. This record belongs to a study of blood T cell repertoires in COVID-19. At the level of the study: The analysed material was cDNA or gDNA that came from T cells, B-cell-depleted T cells, or PBMCs.

Germline V gene lookup returns CDR1 MNHNY and CDR2 SVGAGI (reference sequence). J lost 3 bases, V lost 7 bases, and 8 bases had no gene match. The CDR3 is 15 residues long. This chain joins TRBV6-6 and TRBJ1-5, with 8 bases fitting TRBD1. Sequenced sample: peripheral blood. This receptor was taken from a man between 65 and 79 years old with acute or convalescent COVID-19. The CDR3 sequence is CASNSRGQINQPQHF. As DNA, the CDR3 is TGTGCCAGCAATAGCAGGGGGCAAATCAATCAGCCCCAGCATTTT.